This T cell receptor beta chain was captured by sequencing in a study of cytomegalovirus exposure and HLA in healthy donors. The germline CDR1 and CDR2 sequences are MNHEY and SVGAGI. V lost 11 bases and J lost 7, with 13 bases in between. The CDR3 is 11 residues long. Study-level findings and limits: A list of around 160 TCR beta chains associated with cytomegalovirus was given.

Profiled with immunoSEQ multiplex PCR; TCRdb holds only in-frame clones, not every one. Of about 63,000 clones in the sample, around 89% were seen once. As to this clone: Its specificity is not known.

The chain has TRBV6-5 and TRBJ2-3; no firm D call. The receptor comes from a woman in her late teens or twenties in good health and CMV-seronegative. Sequenced material: PBMCs. As DNA, the CDR3 is TGTGCCTCTCGTAAGGAGCATACGCAGTATTTT. Encoded protein: CASRKEHTQYF.